The text below deals with one T cell receptor beta chain. The data are from a study of control samples from healthy donors and cancer patients. The table came from immunoSEQ multiplex PCR; TCRdb's copy has only in-frame clones and leaves some out. The table records over 150,000 clones, over 90% of them present only once. Sequenced material: blood. This clonotype was sampled from a woman in her thirties in good health.

The CDR3 sequence is CASSFFGLWYGYTF. The CDR3 nucleotides are TGTGCCAGCAGCTTCTTTGGACTCTGGTATGGCTACACCTTC. This chain links TRBV5-6 with TRBJ1-2; no reliable D call. The CDR3 is 14 amino acids. V was cut by 2 bases and J by 5 bases, with 13 bases left in between. Germline assignment: CDR1 SGHDT and CDR2 YYEEEE.